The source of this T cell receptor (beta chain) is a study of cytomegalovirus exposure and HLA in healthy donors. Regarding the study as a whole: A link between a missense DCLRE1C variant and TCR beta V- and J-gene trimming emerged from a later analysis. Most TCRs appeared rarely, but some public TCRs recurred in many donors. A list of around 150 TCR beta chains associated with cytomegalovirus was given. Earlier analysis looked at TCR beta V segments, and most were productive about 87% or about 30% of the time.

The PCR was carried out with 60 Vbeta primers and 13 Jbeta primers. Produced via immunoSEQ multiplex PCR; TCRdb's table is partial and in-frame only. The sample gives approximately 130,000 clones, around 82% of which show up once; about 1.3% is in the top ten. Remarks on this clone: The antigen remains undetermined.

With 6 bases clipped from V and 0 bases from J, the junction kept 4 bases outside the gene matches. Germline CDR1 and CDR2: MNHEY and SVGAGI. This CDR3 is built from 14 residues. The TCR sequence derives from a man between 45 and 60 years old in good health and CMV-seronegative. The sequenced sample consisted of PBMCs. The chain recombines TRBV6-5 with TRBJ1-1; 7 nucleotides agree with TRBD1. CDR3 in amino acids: CASRKGQLNTEAFF. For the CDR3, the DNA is TGTGCCAGCAGGAAGGGACAGCTGAACACTGAAGCTTTCTTT.